The sample holds one count of the clone carrying this TCR beta chain. What it binds is not known. Its ends do not fully match the called genes, so a read error is possible. The study ran its PCR with 60 Vbeta and 13 Jbeta primers. Assay used: immunoSEQ multiplex PCR; TCRdb lists only in-frame clones, some missing. The table lists about 100,000 clones, roughly 74% of them singletons, with about 1.9% in the top ten. These data are taken from a study of cytomegalovirus exposure and HLA in healthy donors. Germline CDR1 is SGDLS and CDR2 is YYNGEE. The CDR3 sequence is 15 residues long. Notes on the study in general: As a later analysis showed, a missense DCLRE1C variant was linked to trimming of TCR beta V- and J-genes. With further analysis later on, most CMV-associated TCR beta chains appeared HLA-restricted. HLA alleles showed associations with 16,951 TCR beta sequences in a later analysis, at a 0.05 false discovery rate.

The sample comprised PBMCs. The V gene is TRBV9, the J gene TRBJ1-5, with a weak D call TRBD1 (5 bases). This TCR derives from a woman aged 40 to 50 in good health and CMV-seronegative. This CDR3 is CAPGGTFPTNQPQHF. The DNA of the CDR3 is TGCGCGCCGGGGGGGACCTTCCCCACTAATCAGCCCCAGCATTTT.